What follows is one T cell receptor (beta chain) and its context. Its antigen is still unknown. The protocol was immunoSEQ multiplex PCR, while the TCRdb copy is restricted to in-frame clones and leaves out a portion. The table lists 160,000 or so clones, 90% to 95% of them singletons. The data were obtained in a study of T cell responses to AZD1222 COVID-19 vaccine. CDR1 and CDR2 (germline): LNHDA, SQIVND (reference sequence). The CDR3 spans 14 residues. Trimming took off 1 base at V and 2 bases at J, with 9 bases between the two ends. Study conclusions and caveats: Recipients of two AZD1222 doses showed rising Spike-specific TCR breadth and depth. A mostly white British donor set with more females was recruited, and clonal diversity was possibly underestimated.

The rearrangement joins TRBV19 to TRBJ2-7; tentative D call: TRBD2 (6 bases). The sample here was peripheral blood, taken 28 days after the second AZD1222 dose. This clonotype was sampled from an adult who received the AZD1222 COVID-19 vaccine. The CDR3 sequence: CASSIAGDAYEQYF. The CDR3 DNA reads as TGTGCCAGTAGTATAGCGGGAGACGCCTACGAGCAGTACTTC.